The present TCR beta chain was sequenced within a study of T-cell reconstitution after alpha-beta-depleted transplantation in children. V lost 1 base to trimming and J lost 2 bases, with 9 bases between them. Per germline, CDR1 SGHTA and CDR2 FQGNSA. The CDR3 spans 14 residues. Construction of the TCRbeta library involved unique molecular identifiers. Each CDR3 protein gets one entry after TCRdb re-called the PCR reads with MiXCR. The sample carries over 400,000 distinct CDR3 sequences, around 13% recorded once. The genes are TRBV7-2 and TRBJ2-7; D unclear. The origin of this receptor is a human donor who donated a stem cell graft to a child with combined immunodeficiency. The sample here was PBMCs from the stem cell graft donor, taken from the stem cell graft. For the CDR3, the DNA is TGTGCCAGCAGCTTAGATTCATCTACCTACGAGCAGTACTTC. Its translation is CASSLDSSTYEQYF.